These T cell receptor beta chains were read from a single sample in a study of blood T cells in healthy people across ages. TCRdb fed the 5' RACE reads into MiXCR, producing one record per CDR3 protein. The table shows about 800,000 distinct CDR3 sequences, with about half occurring only once. Sample: blood. The receptors stem from a man older than 75 in good health. The conserved cysteine and the conserved F or W are not part of the CDR3 here. Fields, in order: V gene, CDR3 protein.

V gene: TRBV29-1
CDR3 protein: SVSNLRTGGYEQY

V gene: TRBV7-2
CDR3 protein: ASSLGVPSGGFEQY

V gene: TRBV7-2
CDR3 protein: ASSPRTSGSGANEQF

V gene: TRBV28
CDR3 protein: ASRRGRDIQY

V gene: TRBV20-1
CDR3 protein: SARELAEETQY

V gene: TRBV28
CDR3 protein: ASSPSSGGRETQY

V gene: TRBV29-1
CDR3 protein: SVEQGFGTDTQY

V gene: TRBV7-9
CDR3 protein: ASSDGTTRGNEQF

V gene: TRBV20-1
CDR3 protein: SVVPNQTPGETQY

V gene: TRBV12-3/TRBV12-4
CDR3 protein: ASSSGGQGAGTEAF

V gene: TRBV6-5
CDR3 protein: ASSYSLRTGVDNEQY

V gene: TRBV12-3/TRBV12-4
CDR3 protein: ASSLVSGSMGEQY

V gene: TRBV5-1
CDR3 protein: ASSPETNEQF

V gene: TRBV7-2
CDR3 protein: ASSLTSGSYETQY

V gene: TRBV9
CDR3 protein: ASSVSDRYQETQY

V gene: TRBV28
CDR3 protein: ARGGLADNEQY

V gene: TRBV29-1
CDR3 protein: STDRRGSSYNEQF

V gene: TRBV9
CDR3 protein: ASSLSGSSTDTQY

V gene: TRBV20-1
CDR3 protein: SATSGTGSYEQY

V gene: TRBV7-2
CDR3 protein: ASSLAGGSRLNEQY

V gene: TRBV12-3/TRBV12-4
CDR3 protein: ASSLTGRTDAQY

V gene: TRBV7-2
CDR3 protein: ASSLRLAGEAEQY

V gene: TRBV29-1
CDR3 protein: SVYRAGANVLT

V gene: TRBV29-1
CDR3 protein: SVDPPSGRACSVLCEQY

V gene: TRBV4-3
CDR3 protein: ASSQDRKSNEKLF

V gene: TRBV9
CDR3 protein: ASSVASSRSYNEQF

V gene: TRBV7-2
CDR3 protein: ASGPISSYEQY

V gene: TRBV4-3
CDR3 protein: ASSHSDRARNNEQF

V gene: TRBV30
CDR3 protein: AWRGYGEQF

V gene: TRBV6-5
CDR3 protein: ASTPDRGYEWY

V gene: TRBV20-1
CDR3 protein: SAPGLAGDVNEQF

V gene: TRBV27
CDR3 protein: ASSPSRTRSSYNEQF

V gene: TRBV18
CDR3 protein: ASSPGQGPMHEQY

V gene: TRBV12-3/TRBV12-4
CDR3 protein: ASAWTSSTDTQY

V gene: TRBV7-2
CDR3 protein: ASSRGEGAEKLF

V gene: TRBV6-5
CDR3 protein: ASREDYEQY

V gene: TRBV2
CDR3 protein: ASSVLAVAYNEQY

V gene: TRBV7-3
CDR3 protein: ASSGFGTDTQY

V gene: TRBV5-1
CDR3 protein: ASSPSATPGTGELF

V gene: TRBV6-2/TRBV6-3
CDR3 protein: ASSYSAGGNDGYT

V gene: TRBV3-1
CDR3 protein: ASSQDTGPTQY

V gene: TRBV6-5
CDR3 protein: ASSYHGRTYEQY

V gene: TRBV10-3
CDR3 protein: AIKGSNLDEQY

V gene: TRBV6-2/TRBV6-3
CDR3 protein: ASSYGIGTDTQY

V gene: TRBV4-3
CDR3 protein: ASSQAGTRVDEQF

V gene: TRBV7-2
CDR3 protein: ASSLAPLAGETQY

V gene: TRBV25-1
CDR3 protein: ASSESREQY

V gene: TRBV4-2
CDR3 protein: ASSQVQSGGVGDTQY

V gene: TRBV6-1
CDR3 protein: ASRTIDEQY

V gene: TRBV2
CDR3 protein: ASSEEEQQGADEQF

V gene: TRBV12-3/TRBV12-4
CDR3 protein: ASSAKWASTDTQY

V gene: TRBV7-9
CDR3 protein: ASSLAVLRGANVLT

V gene: TRBV4-3
CDR3 protein: ASSQDLGGANYNEQF

V gene: TRBV6-2/TRBV6-3
CDR3 protein: ASSTGTSGSWETQY

V gene: TRBV28
CDR3 protein: ARTTPGVQF

V gene: TRBV4-2
CDR3 protein: ASSQDPPLGETQY

V gene: TRBV9
CDR3 protein: ASSVEISGRDYNEQF

V gene: TRBV20-1
CDR3 protein: SADRGEGWDTQY

V gene: TRBV20-1
CDR3 protein: SAQTGGETQY

V gene: TRBV7-6
CDR3 protein: ASSQPGPYGYT